This T cell receptor beta chain was sequenced for a study of early T cells in non-severe SARS-CoV-2 infection. Trimming pared 3 bases from V and 5 bases from J, leaving 10 bases between. Germline loops: CDR1 SQVTM, CDR2 ANQGSEA. The CDR3 runs 13 residues. This clonotype was counted many times. Unique molecular identifiers tagged individual cDNA molecules. TCRdb reanalysed the 5' RACE reads using MiXCR and keeps one entry per CDR3 protein. The sample has about 40,000 distinct CDR3 sequences; roughly 5% are singletons. The sequenced material came from whole blood. This chain connects TRBV29-1 to TRBJ2-2; D call uncertain. The TCR was taken from an adult who was a healthcare worker with PCR-confirmed SARS-CoV-2 infection or an uninfected control (not recorded which). The CDR3 DNA follows: TGCAGCGTTGATTCGGGTGGGACCGGGGAGCTGTTTTTT. Translated, it gives CSVDSGGTGELFF.